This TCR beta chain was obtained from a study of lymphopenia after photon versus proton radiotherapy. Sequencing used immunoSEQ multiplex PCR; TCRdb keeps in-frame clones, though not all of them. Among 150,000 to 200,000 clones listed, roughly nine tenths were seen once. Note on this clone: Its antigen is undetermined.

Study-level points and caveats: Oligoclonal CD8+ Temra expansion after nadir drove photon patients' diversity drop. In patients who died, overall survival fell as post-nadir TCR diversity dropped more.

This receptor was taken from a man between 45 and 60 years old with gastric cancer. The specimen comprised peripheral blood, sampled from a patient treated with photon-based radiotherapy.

CDR3 region: CATKPGQNNQPQHF. CDR3 DNA: TGTGCCACCAAGCCGGGACAGAACAATCAGCCCCAGCATTTT. The V gene is TRBV15, the J gene TRBJ1-5, with 7 bases fitting TRBD1. The CDR3 runs to 14 residues. V lost 7 bases to trimming and J lost 3 bases; unmatched junction nucleotides: 6. Germline CDR1 LNHNV, CDR2 YYDKDF (reference sequence).